These 26 T cell receptor beta chains originate from one sample sequenced in a study of neurological immune-mediated disorders. TCRdb called the 5' RACE reads again in MiXCR, with one record for every CDR3 protein. Of fewer than 75,000 distinct CDR3 sequences listed, 3.4% were seen once; the top ten hold about 3.5%. Sequenced material: PBMCs. These receptors were obtained from a man aged 35-49 years with multiple sclerosis.

Ten or more counts support this clonotype. The chain combines TRBV24-1 with TRBJ2-5; perhaps TRBD2 as D (6 bases). Per the germline V gene, CDR1 is KGHDR and CDR2 is SFDVKD. Deletions cut 12 bases from V and 3 bases from J, with 16 bases between. The CDR3 runs to 13 residues. This chain's CDR3 is CAPQRAYKETQYF. The CDR3 bases are TGTGCCCCACAGCGGGCCTATAAAGAGACCCAGTACTTC.

This clonotype has at least ten counts. This may be a read error, as it is one base from a much larger clone. This chain joins TRBV5-1 and TRBJ2-7; D gene ambiguous. CDR1 SGHRS and CDR2 YFSETQ come from the germline V gene. V was shortened by 3 bases and J by 7 bases, with 14 bases between the two germline ends. The CDR3 covers 13 residues. The CDR3 region has the DNA TGCGCCAGCAGCTCGCGGACGTCCGAAGAGCAGTACTTC. It translates to CASSSRTSEEQYF.

About this clonotype itself: A read error may account for a junction end that differs from germline. The chain carries TRBV18 and TRBJ1-4, with 7 bases matching TRBD1. The CDR3 is 14 residues long. The V gene's germline CDR1 is KGHSH and CDR2 LQKENI. The CDR3 nucleotides read TGTGTCAGCTCACCCCCCGGGACAGATGAAACACTGTTTTTT. Translation: CVSSPPGTDETLFF.

Note on this clonotype: Given a much more abundant clone one base away, this may be a read error. The V and J genes are TRBV20-1 and TRBJ1-2; 7 bases match TRBD1. The CDR3 contains 13 residues. Germline CDR1 DFQATT, CDR2 SNEGSKA (reference sequence). V lost 3 bases and J lost 8; bases outside the gene matches: 9. The CDR3 region is CSARGKGAQGYTF. In DNA form, the CDR3 reads TGCAGTGCTAGGGGAAAGGGGGCGCAGGGCTACACCTTC.

For this clonotype: Possible read error: a much larger clone is one base away. The chain is built from TRBV7-8 and TRBJ1-5; no clear D gene. Germline V gives CDR1 SGHVS, CDR2 FQNEAQ. This CDR3 is built from 12 residues. The CDR3 coding sequence is TGTGACAGCAGCGGGATCAATCAGCCCCAGCATTTT. This codes for CDSSGINQPQHF.

This clonotype came up many times. This chain uses TRBV20-1 with TRBJ2-7; D is undetermined. This CDR3 region has 12 residues. The V and J ends lost 3 bases and 3 bases respectively, with 9 bases between them. CDR1 and CDR2 from the germline V gene are DFQATT and SNEGSKA (reference sequence). In DNA, the CDR3 is TGCAGTGCTAGTCCAGAATTCTACGAGCAGTACTTC. This translates into CSASPEFYEQYF.

This clonotype was detected many times. This rearrangement joins TRBV28 to TRBJ2-1; no clear D. CDR3 length: 12 residues. Trimming removed 10 bases from V and 4 bases from J, with 11 bases in between. Germline V gene lookup returns CDR1 MDHEN and CDR2 SYDVKM. CDR3 amino acids: CATATEYNEQFF. CDR3 in DNA: TGTGCCACCGCGACTGAATACAATGAGCAGTTCTTC.

This clonotype was recorded at least ten times. The V call is TRBV2, the J call TRBJ2-1, with D possibly TRBD2 on 7 matching bases. Trimming removed 8 bases at V and 6 bases at J, with 14 bases between. This CDR3 has 13 amino acids. Germline CDR1 and CDR2: SNHLY and FYNNEI. The CDR3 protein is CASAQGGGNEQFF. In DNA form, the CDR3 reads TGTGCCAGCGCACAGGGAGGGGGCAATGAGCAGTTCTTC.

This clonotype appeared many times. The chain carries TRBV9 and TRBJ2-1, with 8 bases identical to TRBD1. V shed 4 bases, J shed 3 bases, and the junction held 21 bases outside the gene matches. The V gene's germline CDR1 is SGDLS and CDR2 YYNGEE. The CDR3 covers 20 residues. For the CDR3, the DNA is TGTGCCAGCAGCACCTGGGGCGGGACAGGCTATGCCCTTAACTACAATGAGCAGTTCTTC. This encodes CASSTWGGTGYALNYNEQFF.

Concerning this clonotype itself: One base away lies a much larger clone, so this may be a sequencing read error. The gene calls are TRBV7-9 and TRBJ1-4; 11 nucleotides match TRBD1. The CDR3 loop spans 14 amino acids. CDR1 and CDR2 from the germline V gene are SEHNR and FQNEAQ (reference sequence). The CDR3 DNA sequence: TGTGCCAGCAGCCCGGACAGGGGGCCTGAAACACTGTTTTTT. It specifies CASSPDRGPETLFF. The full variable domain, its missing parts supplied by reference TRBV7-9 and TRBJ1-4, is DTGVSQNPRHKITKRGQNVTFRCDPISEHNRLYWYRQTLGQGPEFLTYFQNEAQLEKSRLLSDRFSAERPKGSFSTLEIQRTEQGDSAMYLCASSPDRGPETLFFGSGTQLSVL.

This clonotype was picked up many times. The chain combines TRBV7-2 with TRBJ2-5; D remains unclear. Germline loops: CDR1 SGHTA, CDR2 FQGNSA. The CDR3 is 11 residues long. V was trimmed by 4 bases and J by 5 bases, leaving 5 bases between them. The CDR3 here is CASSYGETQYF. CDR3 nucleotide sequence: TGTGCCAGCAGCTACGGTGAGACCCAGTACTTC.

The CDR3 coding sequence is TGTGCCAGCAGCGCAAGGGGGACCTATGGCTACACCTTC. Protein: CASSARGTYGYTF. The chain combines TRBV7-6 with TRBJ1-2, with D maybe TRBD1 (6 bases). The germline CDR1 and CDR2 sequences are SGHVS and FNYEAQ. Trimming removed 5 bases from V and 4 bases from J, with 11 bases in between. The CDR3 totals 13 residues.

This clonotype was counted a few times. This rearrangement joins TRBV5-1 to TRBJ2-2, with 13 bases identical to TRBD2. J lost 0 bases, V lost 4 bases, and 6 bases had no gene match. Germline-derived CDR1 and CDR2 are SGHRS and YFSETQ. The CDR3 is made up of 18 amino acids. The CDR3 is CASSLGLAGSPNTGELFF. The CDR3 region has the DNA TGCGCCAGCAGCCTGGGACTAGCGGGAAGCCCGAACACCGGGGAGCTGTTTTTT.

This clonotype showed up many times. The CDR3 protein is CSARLTGGTDTQYF. The CDR3 region has the DNA TGCAGTGCTAGACTCACGGGAGGGACCGATACGCAGTATTTT. The genes are TRBV20-1 and TRBJ2-3; TRBD2 matches 8 bases. The junction had 7 bases not matched to a gene; V was cut back by 2 bases and J by 6 bases. The CDR3 extends over 14 amino acids. Germline CDR1 and CDR2: DFQATT and SNEGSKA (reference sequence).

In this sample, this clonotype turned up many times. This chain joins TRBV12-5 and TRBJ2-5, with D tentatively TRBD2 (7 bases). This CDR3 region has 15 residues. Trimming shortened V by 4 bases and J by 5 bases, and 17 bases separated the two germline ends. Germline-derived CDR1 and CDR2 are LGHNT and FRNRAP. This CDR3 is CASGSPSGGVETQYF. CDR3 DNA: TGTGCTAGTGGTTCCCCTTCGGGGGGCGTGGAGACCCAGTACTTC.

This clonotype was found many times. This chain links TRBV20-1 with TRBJ2-1; 14 bases align to TRBD2. Trimming took 3 bases from V and 0 from J; bases not matched to a gene: 1. The length of the CDR3 is 16 residues. In germline, CDR1 is DFQATT, CDR2 SNEGSKA (reference sequence). The CDR3 reads CSARTSGGVSYNEQFF. CDR3 nucleotide sequence: TGCAGTGCTAGGACTAGCGGGGGGGTCTCCTACAATGAGCAGTTCTTC.

This clonotype was observed at least ten times. This chain joins TRBV10-3 and TRBJ1-1; a possible D gene is TRBD1 (6 bases). The CDR3 contains 14 residues. Looked up from germline, CDR1 is ENHRY and CDR2 is SYGVKD. V was pared by 8 bases and J by 1 base, with 14 bases between. The CDR3: CAIGGTTGNTEAFF. The CDR3 DNA follows: TGTGCCATCGGAGGGACAACCGGGAACACTGAAGCTTTCTTT.

In this sample, this clonotype turned up many times. The chain employs TRBV27 and TRBJ1-1; 11 bases are shared with TRBD1. Germline lookup yields CDR1 MNHEY and CDR2 SMNVEV (reference sequence). The CDR3 is 14 amino acids. Trimming removed 6 bases from V and 5 bases from J; junction bases left unmatched: 5. The CDR3 here is CASSQGTGGTEAFF. CDR3 DNA: TGTGCCAGCAGCCAGGGGACAGGGGGGACTGAAGCTTTCTTT.

This clonotype was seen ten or more times. The rearrangement links TRBV9 to TRBJ2-1, with 11 bases lining up with TRBD2. This CDR3 has 16 amino acids. The germline CDR1 and CDR2 sequences are SGDLS and YYNGEE. The junction had 9 bases not matched to a gene; V was cut back by 0 bases and J by 10 bases. The CDR3 DNA is TGTGCCAGCAGCGTAGCGTCTAGCGGGAGGTGGGAAGAGCAGTTCTTC. The encoded protein is CASSVASSGRWEEQFF.

This clonotype has a count of ten or more. The chain uses TRBV9 and TRBJ2-1, with 9 nucleotides matching TRBD1. J was trimmed by 8 bases and V by 0 bases; bases with no gene match: 6. The CDR3 spans 15 residues. The germline gives CDR1 SGDLS, CDR2 YYNGEE. CDR3 coding DNA: TGTGCCAGCAGCGTAGAGGGGACAGGGCTCGATGAGCAGTTCTTC. Amino acid sequence: CASSVEGTGLDEQFF. The entire variable domain, with the rest obtained from reference TRBV9 and TRBJ2-1, is as follows: DSGVTQTPKHLITATGQRVTLRCSPRSGDLSVYWYQQSLDQGLQFLIQYYNGEERAKGNILERFSAQQFPDLHSELNLSSLELGDSALYFCASSVEGTGLDEQFFGPGTRLTVL.

The sample holds many counts of this clonotype. This rearrangement joins TRBV5-1 to TRBJ2-2; D gene ambiguous. CDR3 size: 16 residues. Germline V lookup: CDR1 SGHRS, CDR2 YFSETQ. Trimming left V 0 bases short and J 7 bases short, with 16 bases between. The CDR3 DNA reads TGCGCCAGCAGCTTGGGAGTCTTATCGGGTGTCGGGGAGCTGTTTTTT. Translation: CASSLGVLSGVGELFF.

In its sample, this clonotype was seen many times. The chain recombines TRBV5-1 with TRBJ1-1; no clear D gene. Trimming took off 0 bases at V and 4 bases at J, with 4 bases between the two ends. CDR1 SGHRS and CDR2 YFSETQ come from the germline V gene. The CDR3 spans 12 residues. CDR3 nucleotides: TGCGCCAGCAGCTTGGGGGCCACTGAAGCTTTCTTT. As protein: CASSLGATEAFF.

This clonotype has a count of ten or more. The rearrangement links TRBV5-6 to TRBJ2-1; unclear D gene. CDR1 and CDR2 (germline): SGHDT, YYEEEE. V lost 4 bases to trimming and J lost 2 bases, with 10 bases between them. The CDR3 loop spans 14 amino acids. CDR3: CASSGRVAYNEQFF. The CDR3 DNA is TGTGCCAGCAGCGGCCGGGTGGCCTACAATGAGCAGTTCTTC.

This clonotype was observed at least ten times. The chain couples TRBV7-2 to TRBJ2-3, with a tentative D call TRBD2 (5 bases). The CDR3 extends over 14 amino acids. Trimming pared 3 bases from V and 2 bases from J, leaving 9 bases between. Per the germline V gene, CDR1 is SGHTA and CDR2 is FQGNSA. The CDR3 protein is CASSFSDFTDTQYF. CDR3 coding DNA: TGTGCCAGCAGCTTTAGCGACTTCACAGATACGCAGTATTTT.

This clonotype was recorded at least ten times. This chain connects TRBV12-3 or TRBV12-4 to TRBJ1-5; a possible D gene is TRBD1 (5 bases). V gave up 1 base and J gave up 3 bases, with 13 bases separating them. The CDR3 consists of 16 residues. CDR3: CASSLDRGGDNQPQHF. The CDR3 nucleotides read TGTGCCAGCAGTTTAGATAGGGGCGGGGACAATCAGCCCCAGCATTTT.

This clonotype was seen repeatedly, ten times or more. The rearrangement links TRBV27 to TRBJ1-2; D uncertain. CDR3 length equals 13 residues. Trimming took 3 bases from V and 1 from J, leaving 6 bases between them. Germline V gene lookup returns CDR1 MNHEY and CDR2 SMNVEV (reference sequence). Written as DNA, the CDR3 is TGTGCCAGCAGTTTTGCGAATAACTATGGCTACACCTTC. Its translation: CASSFANNYGYTF.